The rows below give T cell receptor beta chains drawn from one sample of a study of T cells in Graves' hyperthyroidism and ophthalmopathy. MiXCR, applied by TCRdb to the multiplex PCR reads, yields one record per CDR3 protein. The sample includes roughly 650,000 distinct CDR3 sequences, 16% of them seen just once. Sequencing was done on a sample of blood. These receptors came from a woman aged 35 to 49 with Graves' ophthalmopathy. The CDR3 runs from the conserved cysteine through the conserved F or W. D genes are given only for firm matches. Size tells how often a clone was seen (once, few, many) or the class of an expanded clone, and some rows leave it out.

v_gene	j_gene	d_gene	abundance	CDR3nt	CDR3aa
TRBV6-1	TRBJ2-7	TRBD1	many	TGTGCCAGCAGGGCTAGGACAGGGGGCACCTACGAGCAGTACTTC	CASRARTGGTYEQYF
TRBV28	TRBJ2-1	TRBD1	few	TGTGCCAGCAGCACCTACGACAGGGAGTCCTACAATGAGCAGTTCTTC	CASSTYDRESYNEQFF
TRBV19	TRBJ1-5	.	.	TGTGCCAGTAGTTCCGAGGGGGAATACAATCAGCCCCAGCATTTT	CASSSEGEYNQPQHF
TRBV5-1	TRBJ2-5	TRBD2	few	TGCGCCAGCAGCTTCTCCGGGACTAGCTACGAAGTTCTCAAATACTTC	CASSFSGTSYEVLKYF
TRBV27	TRBJ2-1	.	.	TGTGCCAGCAGTTTAGGGGAGCCCTACAATGAGCAGTTCTTC	CASSLGEPYNEQFF
TRBV6-2/TRBV6-3	TRBJ2-1	.	many	TGTGCCAGCAGTTCCTCGGAAGGATGGCACAATGAGCAGTTCTTC	CASSSSEGWHNEQFF
TRBV11-3	TRBJ2-3	TRBD1	many	TGTGCCAGCAGCTTAGGAGGGGGCGACACAGATACGCAGTATTTT	CASSLGGGDTDTQYF
TRBV11-2	TRBJ2-1	TRBD2	many	TGTGCCAGCAGCTTAGATCGACCACTAGCGGGAGTCTATGAGCAGTTCTTC	CASSLDRPLAGVYEQFF
TRBV4-1	TRBJ1-5	TRBD1	.	TGCGCCAGCAGCCAATCCGCTGGGACAGTTTCATTTAAATGGCCCCAGCATTTT	CASSQSAGTVSFKWPQHF
TRBV2	TRBJ2-3	TRBD2	.	TGTGCCAGCAGTGAGAGGGTAGCGGGAGCAGATACGCAGTATTTT	CASSERVAGADTQYF
TRBV6-2/TRBV6-3	TRBJ2-1	.	.	TGTGCCAGCAGCCTAGGGGGGGGGGGCTTCGTTGAGCAGTTCTTC	CASSLGGGGFVEQFF
TRBV3-1	TRBJ1-6	.	many	TGTGCCAGCAGCCAAGGACAGGTTCATTCACCCCTCCACTTT	CASSQGQVHSPLHF
TRBV7-6	TRBJ1-6	.	few	TGTGCCAGCAGCTTACAGGGCGGGGGGTATAATTCACCCCTCCACTTT	CASSLQGGGYNSPLHF
TRBV20-1	TRBJ2-1	.	few	TGCAGTGCTAGAGGCCTATTTCTAGCGACTGGATACTACAATGAGCAGTTCTTC	CSARGLFLATGYYNEQFF
TRBV9	TRBJ2-3	.	few	TGTGCCAGCAGCGTAGACGGCGGGTTAGATACGCAGTATTTT	CASSVDGGLDTQYF
TRBV6-1	TRBJ2-1	.	few	TGTGCCAGCAGTGGCCCCCCGGGGTTCTACAATGAGCAGTTCTTC	CASSGPPGFYNEQFF
TRBV20-1	TRBJ1-5	.	many	TGCAGTGCTAGTCGGGTAGCCGGACTGTATAGCAATCAGCCCCAGCATTTT	CSASRVAGLYSNQPQHF
TRBV12-3/TRBV12-4	TRBJ2-2	TRBD2	many	TGTGCCAGCAGTTTCCTAGCGGGAGCCGGGGAGCTGTTTTTT	CASSFLAGAGELFF
TRBV3-1	TRBJ2-7	TRBD2	.	TGTGCCAGCAGCCAGACTAGCGGACATTCCTACGAGCAGTACTTC	CASSQTSGHSYEQYF
TRBV29-1	TRBJ2-3	TRBD1	many	TGCAGCGTTGAAGATGGGCAGGGGGTTGTCACAGATACGCAGTATTTT	CSVEDGQGVVTDTQYF
TRBV10-3	TRBJ1-1	.	few	TGTGCCATCAGTGAGTCGCAGGGAGGCACTGAAGCTTTCTTT	CAISESQGGTEAFF
TRBV6-1	TRBJ1-1	.	many	TGTGCCAGCAGTTTCCCATCGCAAGGGAACACTGAAGCTTTCTTT	CASSFPSQGNTEAFF
TRBV5-1	TRBJ1-1	TRBD1	many	TGCGCCAGCAGCACCAGACAGGGGGCGTTGACTGAAGCTTTCTTT	CASSTRQGALTEAFF
TRBV3-1	TRBJ2-5	.	many	TGTGCCAGCATCAAAGGGGGGGGTCGGGCAGGGGAGACCCAGTACTTC	CASIKGGGRAGETQYF
TRBV20-1	TRBJ1-2	.	many	TGCAGTGCTAGAATGAGGGGGAGTCCCTTATCTAACTATGGCTACACCTTC	CSARMRGSPLSNYGYTF
TRBV7-2	TRBJ2-7	.	many	TGTGCCAGCAGCTTAGCGCGTTACCACGAGCAGTACTTC	CASSLARYHEQYF
TRBV28	TRBJ2-7	TRBD2	many	TGTGCCAGCAGGCCCCCGGGACTAGCATACGAGCAGTACTTC	CASRPPGLAYEQYF
TRBV5-5	TRBJ1-5	.	.	TGTGCCAGCAGCTTGGGGCCTAAGGACGGCAATCAGCCCCAGCATTTT	CASSLGPKDGNQPQHF
TRBV12-3/TRBV12-4	TRBJ2-3	TRBD2	many	TGTGCCAGCAGTCACGGAGGGACTAGCGGGAGGGGTACGCAGTATTTT	CASSHGGTSGRGTQYF
TRBV30	TRBJ1-1	.	.	TGTGCCTGTTCTTTTTCCAGGTCGTCAGCTTTCTTT	CACSFSRSSAFF
TRBV7-3	TRBJ2-1	.	once	TGTGCCAGCAGCTTACTAGGGAGCTCCTACGATGAGCAGTTCTTC	CASSLLGSSYDEQFF
TRBV7-3	TRBJ2-7	.	many	TGTGCCAGCAGCCCAAAGGGGGGCCTCGAGCAGTACTTC	CASSPKGGLEQYF
TRBV30	TRBJ1-1	.	many	TGTGCCTGGAGTTGGAACATGAACACTGAAGCTTTCTTT	CAWSWNMNTEAFF
TRBV29-1	TRBJ2-4	.	.	TGCAGCGTCGCCGAAGTTGGAAACATTCAGTACTTC	CSVAEVGNIQYF
TRBV20-1	TRBJ2-3	.	many	TGCAGTGCTAGTTTGGGGGACGGCACAGATACGCAGTATTTT	CSASLGDGTDTQYF
TRBV5-6	TRBJ2-5	.	.	TGTGCCAGCAGCTTGCGGAATCGAGGCGAGACCCAGTACTTC	CASSLRNRGETQYF
TRBV30	TRBJ1-2	.	.	TGTGCCCGCCGGGACTATGGCTACACCTTC	CARRDYGYTF
TRBV30	TRBJ1-1	.	few	TGTGCCTGGGGGGTCAGGGGCGGGAACACTGAAGCTTTCTTT	CAWGVRGGNTEAFF